Included here is one T cell receptor (beta chain) sequence, with context. This clone was seen once. Its recognized antigen is unknown. No base quality information exists; no much larger clone differs at one position. Reading the label with the study, this specimen's time point is: 12 to 13 months on ibrutinib. For TCR beta library preparation, about 1.8 micrograms of genomic DNA were isolated from cryopreserved PBMCs. High-throughput TCR beta sequencing was performed on longitudinal blood samples from CLL patients receiving ibrutinib monotherapy. The patients took part in an open-label, single-center phase 2 trial of ibrutinib monotherapy. On a MiSeq, deep resolution sequencing aimed for a depth between 1 in 1 million and 1 in 200,000 T cells, with each clonotype covered 10x on average. The immunoSEQ hsTCRB Kit was used to generate the TCR beta libraries. As for the authors' bioinformatics: Data were analyzed with ImmunoSEQ Data Assistant and ImmunoSEQ Analyzer, with V, D and J genes assigned per IMGT definitions. Clonality, with values ranging from 0 to 1, was calculated as one minus the normalized Shannon entropy of productive rearrangement frequencies. Public clonotype analysis was restricted to overrepresented clonotypes comprising at least 0.05% of each patient's repertoire. Fewer than 15 repertoires from age-matched healthy donors, obtained from immuneACCESS, served as clonality controls. TCRdb holds this immuneACCESS table with in-frame rearrangements only. Some clones are missing; in checked studies, unresolved V genes explain under half, and the rest has no known cause. V, J and clone size derive from that table, while D and trimming were established from the DNA sequence. The sample records hundreds of thousands of clones, nearly 80% of which are singletons. Of the sample, approximately 10% falls within the top ten clones.

From its cysteine to its phenylalanine, the CDR3 spans 12 amino acids. CDR3 DNA is the only sequence kept; it has 36 bases, read in frame from the first base. The germline V gene yields SNHLY for CDR1 and FYNNEI for CDR2. V is reduced by 7 bases and J by 4 bases, leaving a spacing of 8 bases between them. This sample was included in a study of cytotoxic CD8 clonotypes in ibrutinib-treated CLL (dated by TCRdb to the early 2020s). Concerning the study at large: In this cohort, around 15 patients were treatment-naive and roughly 10 were relapsed/refractory, while under 18 had unmutated IGHV. Partial responses were observed in about 25 patients and complete responses in 2; after a median follow-up of 68 months, remission was maintained in approximately 14 patients and progression was observed in approximately 12. Samples at response were collected after a median of roughly 13 months of treatment, with a range of about 6 to 40 months. On average, each sample had roughly 260,000 productive templates and approximately 89,000 productive rearrangements. Of the approximately 86 participants in the trial, about 25 had longitudinal samples available. Cryopreserved peripheral blood mononuclear cells were collected before treatment, at response, and at either disease progression or sustained remission. Every remission and progressive disease sample was obtained while ibrutinib was still being received by the patients.

General study outcomes and caveats: Baseline clonality exceeded that of age-matched healthy donors and correlated strongly with circulating CD8+ T-cell counts. At ibrutinib response clonality went up, during sustained remission it held steady, and at progression it dropped back toward baseline. Sustained-remission and progressing patients did not have matched sampling times, and lymph node repertoires were not examined. Public clonotypes were found to be uncommon and were observed to contract or remain stable during treatment; the increase in clonality was shown to reflect expansion of private clonotypes at ibrutinib response.

The source was PBMCs, collected after 12 months of ibrutinib treatment. The TCR was taken from a human donor with chronic lymphocytic leukemia. The rearranged chain carries TRBV2 and TRBJ1-5; confidence is insufficient to name the D gene. The DNA sequence is given as TGTGCCAGCAAGGCAACAAATCAGCCCCAGCATTTT. Its translation reads: CASKATNQPQHF. Supplemented by the reference TRBV2 and TRBJ1-5 proteins around the CDR3, the complete variable domain is EPEVTQTPSHQVTQMGQEVILRCVPISNHLYFYWYRQILGQKVEFLVSFYNNEISEKSEIFDDQFSVERPDGSNFTLKIRSTKLEDSAMYFCASKATNQPQHFGDGTRLSIL.